These 25 T cell receptor beta chains were sequenced from one sample in a study of cytomegalovirus exposure and HLA in healthy donors. The PCR ran on 60 Vbeta and 13 Jbeta primers. TCRdb's copy holds only in-frame clones and misses some; the assay was immunoSEQ multiplex PCR. The data contain 150,000 to 200,000 clones, 81% of them singletons. Sequences were obtained from PBMCs. The receptors stem from a man younger than 30 in good health and CMV-seronegative.

The chain links TRBV4-3 to TRBJ2-3; TRBD2 matches 13 bases. Unmatched junction bases numbered 8, after V lost 3 bases and J lost 5 bases. This CDR3 is built from 17 residues. CDR1 and CDR2 from the germline V gene are LGHNA and YSLEER. DNA of the CDR3: TGCGCCAGCAGCCACCGGACTAGCGGGAGTCGGGGAGATACGCAGTATTTT. It encodes CASSHRTSGSRGDTQYF.

This chain links TRBV6-5 with TRBJ2-1; TRBD2 aligns across 9 bases. V shed 7 bases, J shed 1 base, and the junction held 5 bases outside the gene matches. Germline loops: CDR1 MNHEY, CDR2 SVGAGI. The CDR3 extends over 15 amino acids. The CDR3, as DNA: TGTGCCAGCACACGGACTAGCGAGTCCTACAATGAGCAGTTCTTC. This codes for CASTRTSESYNEQFF.

The chain is built from TRBV18 and TRBJ1-4, with 7 bases identical to TRBD1. This CDR3 contains 14 residues. V lost 5 bases to trimming and J lost 5 bases; unmatched junction nucleotides: 5. Germline assignment: CDR1 KGHSH and CDR2 LQKENI. Written as DNA, the CDR3 is TGTGCCAGCTCAAGACAGGGCTCGAATGAAAAACTGTTTTTT. This gives the protein CASSRQGSNEKLFF.

J is TRBJ2-1 and V is TRBV9; the match to TRBD2 covers 9 bases. The trim removed 3 bases at V and 7 bases at J, leaving 14 bases unmatched. The CDR3 totals 17 residues. CDR1 and CDR2 (germline): SGDLS, YYNGEE. The CDR3 spells CASSASALAGVWNEQFF. CDR3 nucleotides: TGTGCCAGCAGCGCCTCCGCTTTAGCGGGAGTGTGGAATGAGCAGTTCTTC.

The genes are TRBV7-2 and TRBJ1-4; 10 nucleotides match TRBD1. CDR3 length: 14 amino acids. From germline, CDR1 is SGHTA and CDR2 FQGNSA. V lost 6 bases and J lost 7; bases outside the gene matches: 5. The CDR3 DNA sequence: TGTGCCAGCAGGCCCGGGACAGGGGCTGAAAAACTGTTTTTT. It is translated as CASRPGTGAEKLFF. Full variable domain (rest looked up from reference TRBV7-2 and TRBJ1-4): GAGVSQSPSNKVTEKGKDVELRCDPISGHTALYWYRQSLGQGLEFLIYFQGNSAPDKSGLPSDRFSAERTGGSVSTLTIQRTQQEDSAVYLCASRPGTGAEKLFFGSGTQLSVL.

The V call is TRBV28, the J call TRBJ2-7; TRBD2 might be the D (5 bases). The germline V and J ends were trimmed by 6 bases and 5 bases, with 14 bases remaining between them. CDR3 size: 13 residues. Germline CDR1 MDHEN, CDR2 SYDVKM. CDR3: CASSPSDGDEQYF. In DNA form, the CDR3 reads TGTGCCAGCAGCCCATCCGACGGGGACGAGCAGTACTTC.

The V gene is TRBV7-2, the J gene TRBJ2-2; tentative D call: TRBD1 (6 bases). V dropped 3 bases and J dropped 0 bases, with 14 bases sitting between them. Germline V gene data show CDR1 as SGHTA and CDR2 as FQGNSA. The CDR3 runs to 17 residues. The CDR3: CASSLTPGHPNTGELFF. In DNA, the CDR3 is TGTGCCAGCAGCTTGACGCCGGGACACCCGAACACCGGGGAGCTGTTTTTT.

The chain recombines TRBV13 with TRBJ2-7, with 7 bases that match TRBD2. This CDR3 spans 14 amino acids. From germline, CDR1 is PRHDT and CDR2 FYEKMQ (reference sequence). V was clipped by 6 bases and J by 0 bases; unmatched bases: 5. The CDR3, as DNA: TGTGCCAGCAGTCTCGGGGGGTCCTCCTACGAGCAGTACTTC. The encoded protein is CASSLGGSSYEQYF.

The gene calls are TRBV28 and TRBJ1-3; 9 bases map to TRBD1. Germline assignment: CDR1 MDHEN and CDR2 SYDVKM. After removal of 4 bases from V and 0 bases from J, the junction contained 7 bases not matched to a gene. The CDR3 has 17 amino acids. As DNA, the CDR3 is TGTGCCAGCAGTTACCCGACAGGGGGAGACTCTGGAAACACCATATATTTT. This translates into CASSYPTGGDSGNTIYF.

A few counts support this clone. The CDR3 spells CASAAGETISTDTQYF. The CDR3 nucleotides are TGTGCCAGTGCGGCAGGGGAAACCATTAGCACAGATACGCAGTATTTT. The J gene is TRBJ2-3, the V gene TRBV19, with D perhaps matching TRBD1 (6 bases). The germline gives CDR1 LNHDA, CDR2 SQIVND (reference sequence). V shed 8 bases and J shed 0 bases, with 18 bases lying between them. The CDR3 contains 16 residues. Full variable domain (missing parts from reference TRBV19 and TRBJ2-3): DGGITQSPKYLFRKEGQNVTLSCEQNLNHDAMYWYRQDPGQGLRLIYYSQIVNDFQKGDIAEGYSVSREKKESFPLTVTSAQKNPTAFYLCASAAGETISTDTQYFGPGTRLTVL.

The V call is TRBV19, the J call TRBJ2-7; 7 bases are a match to TRBD1. Trimming removed 8 bases from V and 1 base from J; junction bases left unmatched: 8. The germline V gene has CDR1 LNHDA and CDR2 SQIVND (reference sequence). This CDR3 comprises 14 residues. Here the CDR3 DNA reads TGTGCCAGTTGGGCCCGGGACAGATCCTACGAGCAGTACTTC. This sequence encodes CASWARDRSYEQYF.

The V gene is TRBV29-1, the J gene TRBJ1-5; D might be TRBD1 (6 bases). The V end lost 4 bases, the J end lost 3 bases, and 10 bases lay between the germline ends. This CDR3 has 13 amino acids. CDR1 and CDR2 from the germline V gene are SQVTM and ANQGSEA. CDR3 bases: TGCAGCGTTGGGACAGAACTCAATCAGCCCCAGCATTTT. It yields the protein CSVGTELNQPQHF. Complete variable domain (other parts from reference TRBV29-1 and TRBJ1-5): SAVISQKPSRDICQRGTSLTIQCQVDSQVTMMFWYRQQPGQSLTLIATANQGSEATYESGFVIDKFPISRPNLTFSTLTVSNMSPEDSSIYLCSVGTELNQPQHFGDGTRLSIL.

This chain joins TRBV29-1 and TRBJ2-3, with D maybe TRBD1 (6 bases). Germline assignment: CDR1 SQVTM and CDR2 ANQGSEA. The CDR3 covers 14 residues. Trimming took 7 bases from V and 5 from J, leaving 19 bases between them. The CDR3 sequence: CSALQGSFGDTQYF. In nucleotides, the CDR3 is TGCAGCGCGCTACAGGGATCCTTCGGAGATACGCAGTATTTT.

Only one count was recorded for this clone. The gene calls are TRBV6-6 and TRBJ1-2; D might be TRBD1 (6 bases). Trimming pared 7 bases from V and 4 bases from J, leaving 19 bases between. The V gene's germline CDR1 is MNHNY and CDR2 SVGAGI (reference sequence). This CDR3 spans 15 amino acids. As DNA, the CDR3 is TGTGCCAGCATCCCGACAGGAACTGACTCCTATGGCTACACCTTC. Protein: CASIPTGTDSYGYTF.

The chain carries TRBV9 and TRBJ1-3; D not certain. This CDR3 is built from 16 residues. The V end was cut by 4 bases, the J end by 0 bases, with 14 bases between. Per germline, CDR1 SGDLS and CDR2 YYNGEE. CDR3 sequence (DNA): TGTGCCAGCAGCCCCGGAGGATTCAACTCTGGAAACACCATATATTTT. The encoded protein is CASSPGGFNSGNTIYF.

This clone was observed once. V usage is TRBV4-1 and J usage is TRBJ1-5, with D possibly being TRBD1 (6 bases). Germline CDR1 MGHRA, CDR2 YSYEKL. V was clipped by 4 bases and J by 2 bases, with 9 bases between them. The CDR3 is 14 amino acids. The CDR3 DNA follows: TGCGCCAGCAGCCGCTGGACAGGCAATCAGCCCCAGCATTTT. It codes for CASSRWTGNQPQHF.

This sequence joins TRBV6-5 and TRBJ2-1, with a weak D call TRBD1 (6 bases). The V end lost 4 bases, the J end lost 7 bases, and 14 bases lay between the germline ends. The germline V gene encodes CDR1 MNHEY and CDR2 SVGAGI. This CDR3 is 14 amino acids long. The CDR3 bases are TGTGCCAGCAGTTGGCAGGGGCGGAAAAATGAGCAGTTCTTC. This translates into CASSWQGRKNEQFF.

This chain connects TRBV7-2 to TRBJ1-6; TRBD1 might be the D (6 bases). The germline V gene has CDR1 SGHTA and CDR2 FQGNSA. This CDR3 has 15 residues. V dropped 2 bases and J dropped 5 bases, with 10 bases sitting between them. The CDR3 DNA reads TGTGCCAGCAGCTTATTGGGACAAGATAATTCACCCCTCCACTTT. Its protein product is CASSLLGQDNSPLHF. The whole variable domain, filled in from reference TRBV7-2 and TRBJ1-6, reads GAGVSQSPSNKVTEKGKDVELRCDPISGHTALYWYRQSLGQGLEFLIYFQGNSAPDKSGLPSDRFSAERTGGSVSTLTIQRTQQEDSAVYLCASSLLGQDNSPLHFGNGTRLTVT.

The J gene is TRBJ2-3, the V gene TRBV7-2; TRBD2 agrees at 14 bases. CDR3 length: 18 residues. Per germline, CDR1 SGHTA and CDR2 FQGNSA. Unmatched junction bases numbered 7, after V lost 5 bases and J lost 0 bases. The CDR3 nucleotides read TGTGCCAGCAGCGATGGACTAGCGGGAGGTTTTAGCACAGATACGCAGTATTTT. This translates into CASSDGLAGGFSTDTQYF.

This clone was seen a single time. The CDR3 nucleotides read TGTGCCAGCAGCTTATACGGGACAGCTAATGAAAAACTGTTTTTT. This gives the protein CASSLYGTANEKLFF. The rearrangement uses TRBV7-2 and TRBJ1-4; 7 nucleotides agree with TRBD1. This CDR3 is 15 amino acids long. Per the germline V gene, CDR1 is SGHTA and CDR2 is FQGNSA. The ends lost 2 bases at V and 3 bases at J; junction bases unmatched: 3.

This rearrangement joins TRBV5-1 to TRBJ2-2; TRBD1 might be the D (6 bases). CDR1 and CDR2 (germline): SGHRS, YFSETQ. CDR3 size: 13 residues. V was pared by 2 bases and J by 9 bases, with 11 bases between. CDR3 sequence reads: CASSFQGNRELFF. The CDR3 DNA reads as TGCGCCAGCAGCTTCCAGGGGAACAGGGAGCTGTTTTTT.

V and J are TRBV18 and TRBJ2-4, with TRBD2 as a possible D gene (6 bases). The CDR3 has 14 amino acids. The germline gives CDR1 KGHSH, CDR2 LQKENI. V gave up 5 bases and J gave up 6 bases, with 14 bases separating them. The CDR3 bases are TGTGCCAGCTCATACTTAGGACTAACAAACATTCAGTACTTC. Protein: CASSYLGLTNIQYF.

The chain has TRBV5-5 and TRBJ1-1, with D perhaps TRBD1 (6 bases). There are 15 residues in the CDR3. Germline assignment: CDR1 SGHKS and CDR2 YYEKEE (reference sequence). V gave up 4 bases and J gave up 1 base, with 14 bases separating them. The CDR3 DNA sequence: TGTGCCAGCAGCCCAACAGGGATAGGGAACACTGAAGCTTTCTTT. As protein: CASSPTGIGNTEAFF.

V gene TRBV9 combines with J gene TRBJ1-2; D is perhaps TRBD1 (5 bases). Germline lookup yields CDR1 SGDLS and CDR2 YYNGEE. Trimming took off 3 bases at V and 3 bases at J, with 15 bases between the two ends. The CDR3 is 15 residues long. CDR3 loop: CASSGRGEIDYGYTF. CDR3 nucleotides: TGTGCCAGCAGCGGGCGGGGGGAGATAGACTATGGCTACACCTTC.

The chain combines TRBV4-3 with TRBJ2-3; D is possibly TRBD2 (7 bases). Trimming took off 1 base at V and 2 bases at J, with 19 bases between the two ends. Germline CDR1 is LGHNA and CDR2 is YSLEER. This CDR3 contains 18 residues. The CDR3 sequence is CASSQVGVAAGATDTQYF. The CDR3 DNA reads TGCGCCAGCAGCCAAGTCGGAGTTGCCGCGGGGGCCACAGATACGCAGTATTTT.